This T cell receptor (beta chain) was sequenced for a study of blood T cells in healthy people across ages. Study-level points and caveats: Diversity was estimated from one million T cells, and these estimates were considered underestimates. Both naive CD4+ cell counts and diversity were greater in long-lived donors than in aged donors.

This clonotype occurred many times. The antigen remains unidentified. Together with a sample-barcoded 5' primer, a J-beta primer mix was included in a second PCR lasting 7 to 11 cycles. CDR3-containing paired-end reads numbering at least 2.5 million came from each sample. MiXCR, run by TCRdb on the 5' RACE reads, gives a single entry per CDR3 protein. The sample includes 1.6 million or so distinct CDR3 sequences, about 31% seen only once; the top ten take roughly 12%. With 6 bases removed from V and 0 bases from J, the gap between germline ends came to 10 bases. Germline V gene sequence: CDR1 SQVTM, CDR2 ANQGSEA. CDR3 length equals 13 residues. Roughly 9.8 milliliters of peripheral blood were drawn from each donor.

The source is a woman aged 25 to 39 in good health. The chain is built from TRBV29-1 and TRBJ2-3, with D perhaps being TRBD1 or TRBD2 (5 bases each). The sequenced sample was blood. The CDR3 reads CSVTGRSTDTQYF. CDR3 DNA sequence: TGCAGCGTGACGGGGCGTAGCACAGATACGCAGTATTTT.